These 3 T cell receptor beta chains were all obtained from the same sample, sequenced in a study of T cell repertoires in cytomegalovirus infection. TCRdb ran MiXCR on the reads and lists one entry per CDR3 protein. Of a few hundred thousand distinct CDR3 sequences in the sample, almost 40% are singletons; the top ten hold 48%. These receptors' targets are unknown. Sample: cultured PBMCs, taken from culture after CMV antigen stimulation. All receptors derive from a human donor in good health (CMV status not recorded). Some clones in this sample may be carry-over from other donors' samples.

The V gene is TRBV28, the J gene TRBJ1-4; D gene uncertain. V lost 8 bases, J lost 7 bases, and 20 bases lay in between. This CDR3 has 15 residues. Germline loops: CDR1 MDHEN, CDR2 SYDVKM. CDR3 region: CASAVGVLGSEKLFF. DNA of the CDR3: TGTGCCAGCGCCGTCGGCGTCCTCGGGAGTGAAAAACTGTTTTTT.

This clonotype has just a few counts. The chain joins TRBV6-1 to TRBJ1-5; no reliable D call. CDR1 and CDR2 (germline): MNHNS, SASEGT. This CDR3 has 14 amino acids. V lost 3 bases to trimming and J lost 0 bases, with 6 bases between them. The CDR3 DNA reads TGTGCCAGCAGTGATAGAAATAGCAATCAGCCCCAGCATTTT. Residues: CASSDRNSNQPQHF.

The chain employs TRBV19 and TRBJ1-1; no clear D. This CDR3 region has 11 residues. Looked up from germline, CDR1 is LNHDA and CDR2 is SQIVND (reference sequence). Trimming cost V 3 bases and J 6 bases, with 5 bases left between them. The CDR3, as DNA: TGTGCCAGTAGTATGGAGTCTGAAGCTTTCTTT. This gives the protein CASSMESEAFF.